These T cell receptor beta chains were read from a single sample in a study of T-cell reconstitution after alpha-beta-depleted transplantation in children. From the PCR reads, TCRdb called clonotypes with MiXCR, one entry per CDR3 protein. Among roughly 500,000 distinct CDR3 sequences, around 16% were seen once, and the ten largest hold 3.3%. Here the sequenced sample was PBMCs from the stem cell graft donor, taken from the stem cell graft. These receptors were obtained from a human donor who donated a stem cell graft to a child with acute lymphoblastic leukemia. The CDR3 runs from the conserved cysteine through the conserved F or W. A D gene is named only where the DNA matches it firmly. Only some rows state a clone size, as once, few, many or a class for expanded clones.

-	TRBV5-1	TRBJ2-6	TRBD2	TGCGCCAGCAGCTTGGCCGGCGGGAGGCCCCACAGCTCTGGGGCCAACGTCCTGACTTTC	CASSLAGGRPHSSGANVLTF
-	TRBV5-1	TRBJ2-5	-	TGCGCCAGCAGCTCCCACGGGACACCGCAAGAGACCCAGTACTTC	CASSSHGTPQETQYF
few	TRBV11-1	TRBJ1-2	TRBD1	TGTGCCAGCAGCCGTGGGTTTGGGACAGCCACCTCATCTAACTATGGCTACACCTTC	CASSRGFGTATSSNYGYTF
-	TRBV4-2	TRBJ2-1	TRBD2	TGTGCCAGCAGCCTAGAGCGGGAGTATGAGCAGTTCTTC	CASSLEREYEQFF
few	TRBV12-3/TRBV12-4	TRBJ2-7	-	TGTGCCAGCAGGGGGCTAGCCTCAAGCTCCTACGAGCAGTACTTC	CASRGLASSSYEQYF
few	TRBV5-6	TRBJ2-1	-	TGTGCCAGCAGCTTAGGGTATACCTACAATGAGCAGTTCTTC	CASSLGYTYNEQFF
-	TRBV7-6	TRBJ2-3	TRBD2	TGTGCCAGCAGCTTAGGTCCGGTAGCGGGTCCTACAGATACGCAGTATTTT	CASSLGPVAGPTDTQYF
-	TRBV27	TRBJ1-1	TRBD1	TGTGCCAGCAGTCATCTTACAGGGGCTGAAGCTTTCTTT	CASSHLTGAEAFF
-	TRBV5-1	TRBJ1-2	-	TGCGCCAGCAGCCCGGAAGGCGGTCGGGGCTACACCTTC	CASSPEGGRGYTF
few	TRBV7-3	TRBJ2-1	TRBD2	TGTGCCAGCAGCACTAGACTAGCGGGAGTCTACAATGAGCAGTTCTTC	CASSTRLAGVYNEQFF
-	TRBV20-1	TRBJ2-7	TRBD2	TGCAGTGTGGAGCGTAGCGGGAGGTCCTACGATCAGTACTTC	CSVERSGRSYDQYF
few	TRBV12-3/TRBV12-4	TRBJ1-3	-	TGTGCCAGCAGCCTGATACCTGGAAACACCATATATTTT	CASSLIPGNTIYF
-	TRBV6-1	TRBJ2-2	-	TGTGCCAGCAGAGACATCTACACCGGGGAGCTGTTTTTT	CASRDIYTGELFF
-	TRBV5-1	TRBJ2-2	TRBD2	TGCGCCAGCAGCTTGGCCAGGGCTAGCGGGCTCGCGAACACCGGGGAGCTGTTTTTT	CASSLARASGLANTGELFF
many	TRBV29-1	TRBJ2-5	-	TGCAGCGCTGGAGAAGGGACCCAGTACTTC	CSAGEGTQYF
-	TRBV20-1	TRBJ2-1	TRBD2	TGCAGTGCTAGTAGGCTAGCGGCCTACAATGAGCAGTTCTTC	CSASRLAAYNEQFF
-	TRBV12-3/TRBV12-4	TRBJ2-3	TRBD2	TGTGCCAGCAGTTTAAAGGGGCTAGCGGCAGATACGCAGTATTTT	CASSLKGLAADTQYF
-	TRBV6-2/TRBV6-3	TRBJ2-3	-	TGTGCCAGCAAGGCCCCCGTTCCGGGCACAGATACGCAGTATTTT	CASKAPVPGTDTQYF
few	TRBV6-1	TRBJ2-2	TRBD2	TGTGCCAGCAGTCAATGGACTAGCGGGAACACCGGGGAGCTGTTTTTT	CASSQWTSGNTGELFF
-	TRBV20-1	TRBJ2-3	-	TGCAGTGCTAGAGATACCTTCAGCACAGATACGCAGTATTTT	CSARDTFSTDTQYF
few	TRBV7-2	TRBJ2-2	TRBD2	TGTGCCAGCAGCCCCAGCGGGAGTGGCACCGGGGAGCTGTTTTTT	CASSPSGSGTGELFF
-	TRBV9	TRBJ1-2	TRBD1	TGTGCCAGCAGCCCAGCGGACAGGACTAACTATGGCTACACCTTC	CASSPADRTNYGYTF
-	TRBV4-2	TRBJ2-1	-	TGTGCCAGCAGCCATGGGCCGGGACCCAGTCTCAATGAGCAGTTCTTC	CASSHGPGPSLNEQFF
-	TRBV12-3/TRBV12-4	TRBJ2-7	-	TGTGCCAGCATCGGGGGATCCGGGACTGTCCTTCCCTACGAGCAGTACTTC	CASIGGSGTVLPYEQYF
-	TRBV20-1	TRBJ2-3	-	TGCAGTGCTAGAGTGGGAGAGAAGACAGATACGCAGTATTTT	CSARVGEKTDTQYF
few	TRBV5-1	TRBJ2-1	-	TGCGCCAGCAGCTTGGAGTATGGGGGCCCGAGCTCCTACAATGAGCAGTTCTTC	CASSLEYGGPSSYNEQFF
-	TRBV19	TRBJ2-7	-	TGTGCCAGTAGTACCCTACACGGCTACGAGCAGTACTTC	CASSTLHGYEQYF
few	TRBV4-1	TRBJ2-3	-	TGCGCCAGCAGCCAAGATCGGCCAGATACGCAGTATTTT	CASSQDRPDTQYF
few	TRBV15	TRBJ2-7	-	TGTGCCACCAGCACCCTAGCCTCCTACGAGCAGTACTTC	CATSTLASYEQYF
-	TRBV11-3	TRBJ2-1	-	TGTGCCAGCAGCCTCCGGCGGATTTCCTACAATGAGCAGTTCTTC	CASSLRRISYNEQFF
few	TRBV5-1	TRBJ2-6	TRBD1	TGCGCCAGCAGCGGGGGCACCGGGACAGGGGCTTTCTCTGGGGCCAACGTCCTGACTTTC	CASSGGTGTGAFSGANVLTF
few	TRBV12-3/TRBV12-4	TRBJ2-1	-	TGTGCCAGCAGTCCGGGCGGGGTAGTCTACAATGAGCAGTTCTTC	CASSPGGVVYNEQFF
few	TRBV27	TRBJ1-5	TRBD1	TGTGCCAGCAGTGCCGGGACAGGCCCTAATCAGCCCCAGCATTTT	CASSAGTGPNQPQHF
few	TRBV4-1	TRBJ1-1	TRBD1	TGCGCCAGCAGCCAACGAGGGGACAGGGGAAGCACTGAAGCTTTCTTT	CASSQRGDRGSTEAFF
-	TRBV24-1	TRBJ1-2	TRBD1	TGTGCCACCAGTGACCCTACAGGGGGCGAAAGTGGCTACACCTTC	CATSDPTGGESGYTF
few	TRBV7-9	TRBJ2-2	-	TGTGCCAGCAGCGAGACCAACAAGGGTTGGGTTACCGGGGAGCTGTTTTTT	CASSETNKGWVTGELFF
few	TRBV12-3/TRBV12-4	TRBJ1-4	-	TGTGCCAGCAGTTTGGGCAGGGAAGCAACTAATGAAAAACTGTTTTTT	CASSLGREATNEKLFF
-	TRBV15	TRBJ2-1	-	TGTGCCACCAGCAGAGCTCCCGGGATTTCCTACAATGAGCAGTTCTTC	CATSRAPGISYNEQFF
few	TRBV29-1	TRBJ2-7	TRBD1	TGCAGCCCTATCCGGGACAGGGCAACCTACGAGCAGTACTTC	CSPIRDRATYEQYF
-	TRBV12-3/TRBV12-4	TRBJ1-5	-	TGTGCCAGCAGTCTCGGTCAGGGGTTAAGGCAGCCCCAGCATTTT	CASSLGQGLRQPQHF
-	TRBV9	TRBJ2-4	-	TGTGCCAGCAGCGACTCAGGCGGTCCCAAAAACATTCAGTACTTC	CASSDSGGPKNIQYF
few	TRBV5-1	TRBJ1-2	-	TGCGCCAGCAGCTTAGAAGCGAGCGGCTACACCTTC	CASSLEASGYTF
-	TRBV29-1	TRBJ1-1	-	TGCAGCGCCCTACGGGGGTCCTATCCTGAAGCTTTCTTT	CSALRGSYPEAFF
-	TRBV27	TRBJ2-1	TRBD1	TGTGCCAGCCGGACAGGGGTCACAAACAATGAGCAGTTCTTC	CASRTGVTNNEQFF
-	TRBV4-2	TRBJ2-7	TRBD2	TGTGCCAGCAGCCAAGATAGAGGGACTAGCGGGAATTACGAGCAGTACTTC	CASSQDRGTSGNYEQYF
-	TRBV29-1	TRBJ2-7	TRBD2	TGCAGCGTTGCCCCTAGCGGAATCACCTACGAGCAGTACTTC	CSVAPSGITYEQYF